This is a list of T cell receptor beta chains from one sample in a study of cytomegalovirus exposure and HLA in healthy donors. Profiled with immunoSEQ multiplex PCR; TCRdb holds only in-frame clones, not every one. Recorded for this sample: 50,000 or so clones. Sequencing was done on a sample of PBMCs. The source is a woman aged 18-29 years in good health and CMV-seronegative. Both conserved end residues are part of each CDR3. A D gene is named only where the DNA matches it firmly.

CDR3	DNA	D	V	J
CASSARDRLYGYTF	TGTGCCAGTAGTGCTAGGGACAGACTCTATGGCTACACCTTC	TRBD1	TRBV19	TRBJ1-2
CASSVGASGGATDTQYF	TGTGCCAGCAGCGTAGGAGCTAGCGGGGGGGCCACAGATACGCAGTATTTT	TRBD2	TRBV9	TRBJ2-3
CASSVGLSANYGYTF	TGTGCCAGCAGTGTGGGCCTCTCGGCTAACTATGGCTACACCTTC	.	TRBV2	TRBJ1-2
CSVEGTGDSPLHF	TGCAGCGTTGAGGGGACAGGTGATTCACCCCTCCACTTT	TRBD1	TRBV29-1	TRBJ1-6
CASSEAEGYTEAFF	TGTGCCAGCAGTGAAGCGGAGGGGTACACTGAAGCTTTCTTT	.	TRBV2	TRBJ1-1
CASSDPSRQGEAFF	TGTGCCAGCAGTGACCCCTCCCGTCAGGGGGAAGCTTTCTTT	.	TRBV6-1	TRBJ1-1
CASSWGRRYEQYF	TGTGCCAGCAGCTGGGGGCGGAGGTACGAGCAGTACTTC	.	TRBV28	TRBJ2-7
CASSRKKGSSEQYF	TGCGCCAGCAGCCGAAAAAAGGGGTCGAGTGAGCAGTACTTC	.	TRBV5-1	TRBJ2-7
CTSSKHRDYNEKLFF	TGCACCAGCAGCAAGCACCGGGATTATAATGAAAAACTGTTTTTT	.	TRBV1	TRBJ1-4
CASQGLAGGPDEQYF	TGCGCCAGCCAGGGACTAGCGGGGGGGCCAGACGAGCAGTACTTC	TRBD2	TRBV5-1	TRBJ2-7
CASSARFNNEKLFF	TGTGCCAGCAGCGCGAGATTCAATAATGAAAAACTGTTTTTT	.	TRBV6-1	TRBJ1-4
CASSWDRSATEAFF	TGTGCCAGCAGTTGGGACAGGTCCGCCACTGAAGCTTTCTTT	TRBD1	TRBV6-1	TRBJ1-1
CASSFLQFTGELFF	TGCGCCAGCAGCTTTCTCCAGTTCACCGGGGAGCTGTTTTTT	.	TRBV5-1	TRBJ2-2
CASKEQNQETQYF	TGTGCCAGCAAGGAGCAGAACCAAGAGACCCAGTACTTC	.	TRBV27	TRBJ2-5